The source of this T cell receptor (beta chain) is a study of PD-L1 blockade in urothelial cancer. For the study at large: Patients' histories included 0 to 3 prior chemotherapy regimens.

Samples were collected from each patient before treatment and during treatment. Each patient gave between 1 and 8 of them in total. Turning to this clone: What it binds is unknown.

Using immunoSEQ multiplex PCR, the repertoire was profiled, and TCRdb retains in-frame clones only, with some absent. The sample consists of roughly 32,000 clones, 75% to 85% of them appearing once. Whole-study findings and limits: Durable benefit was linked to greater 3-week expansion of tumor-associated blood clones.

The CDR3 has 14 amino acids. Germline-derived CDR1 and CDR2 are SGHKS and YYEKEE (reference sequence). Trimming took off 0 bases at V and 4 bases at J, with 7 bases between the two ends. The chain carries TRBV5-5 and TRBJ2-2, with D possibly matching TRBD2 (5 bases). The starting material was PBMCs, obtained around atezolizumab (anti-PD-L1) treatment. The source of this sequence is a man aged 60-69 years with urothelial cancer. The CDR3 nucleotides read TGTGCCAGCAGCTTGGTGGCGGGCACCGGGGAGCTGTTTTTT. Translating gives CASSLVAGTGELFF. The full variable domain, its missing parts supplied by reference TRBV5-5 and TRBJ2-2, is DAGVTQSPTHLIKTRGQQVTLRCSPISGHKSVSWYQQVLGQGPQFIFQYYEKEERGRGNFPDRFSARQFPNYSSELNVNALLLGDSALYLCASSLVAGTGELFFGEGSRLTVL.